This T cell receptor beta chain originates from a study of cytomegalovirus exposure and HLA in healthy donors. Germline CDR1 reads SGHDN; CDR2 reads FVKESK. With V trimmed by 0 bases and J by 7 bases, 10 bases remained unmatched. This CDR3 region has 17 residues. PCR amplification relied on 60 Vbeta primers (plus 13 Jbeta primers). Clones were read by immunoSEQ multiplex PCR, and TCRdb kept only the in-frame ones, dropping some. The repertoire holds over 140,000 clones, with 80% as singletons. The V and J genes are TRBV14 and TRBJ1-4; 8 bases line up with TRBD1. Sequencing was carried out using PBMCs. The receptor was derived from a man aged 50 or older in good health and CMV-seronegative. The CDR3 DNA follows: TGTGCCAGCAGCCAAGATGCGGGAACAGGGGGTAGTGAAAAACTGTTTTTT. Translated: CASSQDAGTGGSEKLFF.